A selection of T cell receptor beta chains follows, all from one sample in a study of CD8 T cells in ankylosing spondylitis. TCRdb ran MiXCR on the 5' RACE reads and lists one entry per CDR3 protein. The sample records approximately 220,000 distinct CDR3 sequences, over 9.5% being singletons. Sequenced input: blood, either unsorted or a sorted T cell fraction (not recorded which). Receptors were obtained from a male donor with ankylosing spondylitis or in good health (not recorded which). Both conserved end residues are part of each CDR3.

j_call: TRBJ1-2; v_call: TRBV28; cdr3_aa: CASRGGSDYGYTF
j_call: TRBJ2-7; v_call: TRBV5-1; cdr3_aa: CASSLAPGDIWNYEQYF
j_call: TRBJ1-4; v_call: TRBV7-2; cdr3_aa: CASSAGTGTYEKLFF
j_call: TRBJ2-7; v_call: TRBV20-1; cdr3_aa: CSAPGQGAHYEQYF
j_call: TRBJ1-5; v_call: TRBV15; cdr3_aa: CATRGTRGSGNQPQHF
j_call: TRBJ2-2; v_call: TRBV9; cdr3_aa: CASSLGLAGARGGNTGELFF
j_call: TRBJ2-5; v_call: TRBV27; cdr3_aa: CASSLSPPWAAETQYF
j_call: TRBJ2-5; v_call: TRBV6-1; cdr3_aa: CASSDGTSGGYQETQYF
j_call: TRBJ1-2; v_call: TRBV9; cdr3_aa: CASSPRQGAAGGYTF
j_call: TRBJ2-2; v_call: TRBV3-1; cdr3_aa: CATCQRGFGGGDFTGELFF
j_call: TRBJ2-3; v_call: TRBV20-1; cdr3_aa: CSAEGPLAGGTDTQYF
j_call: TRBJ1-3; v_call: TRBV7-2; cdr3_aa: CASSAWTVSRNTIYF
j_call: TRBJ1-1; v_call: TRBV7-9; cdr3_aa: CASSYMRGTEAFF
j_call: TRBJ2-2; v_call: TRBV20-1; cdr3_aa: CSAQDRINTGELFF